This T cell receptor beta chain derives from a study of T cell changes during pregnancy in multiple sclerosis. Assay used: immunoSEQ multiplex PCR; TCRdb lists only in-frame clones, some missing. The sample yields around 59,000 clones, roughly 90% seen once. This specimen was peripheral blood, taken in the third trimester of pregnancy. This clonotype was obtained from a female donor in good health, enrolled as a control in a pregnancy study.

The CDR3 DNA sequence: TGTGCCAGCAGCTTACAGGAGGGAGATACGCAGTATTTT. This translates into CASSLQEGDTQYF. V is TRBV7-3 and J is TRBJ2-3, with D tentatively TRBD2 (6 bases). CDR3 length: 13 amino acids. Trimming took 2 bases from V and 5 from J, leaving 8 bases between them. The germline V gene has CDR1 SGHTA and CDR2 FQGTGA.